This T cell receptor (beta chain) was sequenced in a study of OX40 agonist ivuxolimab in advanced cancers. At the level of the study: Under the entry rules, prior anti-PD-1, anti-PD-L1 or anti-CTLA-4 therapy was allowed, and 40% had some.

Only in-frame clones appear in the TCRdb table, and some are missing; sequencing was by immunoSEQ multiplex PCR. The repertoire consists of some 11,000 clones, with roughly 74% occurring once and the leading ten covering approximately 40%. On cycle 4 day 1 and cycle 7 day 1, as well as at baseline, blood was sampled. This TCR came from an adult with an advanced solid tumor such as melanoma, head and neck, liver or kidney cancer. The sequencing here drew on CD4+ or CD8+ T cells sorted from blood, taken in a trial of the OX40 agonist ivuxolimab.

This chain's CDR3 is CASSPLLEQYF. The CDR3 bases are TGTGCCAGCAGCCCCCTCCTCGAGCAGTACTTC. The chain is built from TRBV7-9 and TRBJ2-7; D unclear. The V gene's germline CDR1 is SEHNR and CDR2 FQNEAQ (reference sequence). CDR3 size: 11 residues. The V end lost 5 bases, the J end lost 6 bases, and 8 bases lay between the germline ends. The whole variable domain, remainder taken from reference TRBV7-9 and TRBJ2-7, is DTGVSQNPRHKITKRGQNVTFRCDPISEHNRLYWYRQTLGQGPEFLTYFQNEAQLEKSRLLSDRFSAERPKGSFSTLEIQRTEQGDSAMYLCASSPLLEQYFGPGTRLTVT.